This TCR beta chain was documented in a study of T cell responses to AZD1222 COVID-19 vaccine (TCRdb year 2021). For the wider study: AZD1222 recipients with second doses at about 4 weeks or about 12 weeks were pooled, because spike-specific TCR depth and breadth did not differ between schedules. A total of under 250 trial participants underwent TCR sequencing, of whom roughly 210 had received two doses of AZD1222 and roughly 26 had received two doses of the MenACWY control vaccine. Trial participants were enrolled into age subgroups of 18-55, 56-69 and 70-plus years, which contained approximately 150, 30 and 60 TCR-sequenced participants, respectively. Points the paper makes about the study in general: Conclusions about previously exposed vaccinees are limited, since just six or seven AZD1222 recipients were seropositive for SARS-CoV-2 at baseline. The whole spike protein was spanned by vaccine-associated CD4 TCRs, and dominant responses were seen in regions 160-218 and 743-854. Participants were mostly white British, with more females than males. The authors suggested clonal diversity may have been underestimated. Reportedly, almost half of the unique spike-specific TCRs recognized epitopes lying outside the regions that are mutated in the B.1.351 and B.1.1.7 variants. The 56-69-year group was small, and its depth increase did not reach significance, likely because of low power. No day 14 peak-response samples were available, so repertoires were characterized only after the peak T cell response. A significant rise in spike-specific TCR breadth and depth was observed after two AZD1222 doses relative to day 0 and relative to MenACWY recipients.

What this sample's time point label stands for: baseline before first vaccination. The vaccinee samples were drawn from two UK trials, COV001 and COV002, one of which was a single-blind randomized controlled phase 2/3 trial testing AZD1222 (ChAdOx1 nCoV-19) in healthy adults. For TCRbeta chain sequencing, PBMC samples from trial participants were taken at day 0 and at day 28 after the second dose. The CDR3 regions of human TCRbeta chains were subjected to immunosequencing. On the authors' methods: TCRs in the repertoires were matched against a reference library of SARS-CoV-2-specific TCRs that had been generated with the MIRA antigen-specificity platform. Breadth was defined as the fraction of unique TCRs that were SARS-CoV-2-associated, and depth was defined as the fraction of total T cells that were SARS-CoV-2-associated. Using the MIRA data, every spike-specific TCR was mapped to the spike region that the TCR reacted to and assigned to either a CD4 or a CD8 class. Log10-transformed breadth and depth values were compared by one-way ANOVA with Sidak's multiple comparisons tests. The clones in this table, taken by TCRdb from immuneACCESS, are in-frame only. Not every clone is retained; where verified, under half of the shortfall comes from an unresolved V gene, and the cause of the rest is unknown. That table furnishes V, J and clone size, whereas the DNA furnished D and trimming. The sample table lists about 50,000 clones, over 65% of them with a count of one. The ten most abundant clones make up roughly 6.6% of the sample.

This clone was seen only once. What antigen it recognizes has not been identified. There are no base qualities to consult, and no much larger clone falls within one base. Trimming accounts for 3 bases at V and 1 base at J, while the number of junction bases matched to no gene is 11. The germline V gene (reference sequence) yields MNHEY for CDR1 and SMNVEV for CDR2. From the cysteine up to the phenylalanine, the CDR3 has a length of 17 residues. The sequence is cut down to CDR3 DNA, 51 bases in frame from base 1. The material was peripheral blood, obtained on day 0 of AZD1222 vaccination. The V and J genes are TRBV27 and TRBJ1-1; 7 of the junction bases match TRBD1. This clonotype originated in an adult in good health. The CDR3 region: CASSFRGGYSPNTEAFF. The DNA sequence is TGTGCCAGCAGTTTCAGAGGGGGCTATTCACCGAACACTGAAGCTTTCTTT.